The text below deals with one TCR beta chain. Its antigen remains unknown. This entry comes from a study of CD8 T cells in Susac syndrome. The study, taken as a whole, reports: As acknowledged by the study, its TCR sequencing and HLA analysis included a relatively small number of individuals.

This CDR3 contains 14 residues. Trimming at V came to 1 base and at J to 5 bases, leaving 4 bases not matched to a gene. Germline CDR1 SEHNR, CDR2 FQNEAQ (reference sequence). With random hexamers, reverse transcription was performed on 0.5 to 1 ug of RNA. TCRdb reprocessed the immunoSEQ multiplex PCR reads with MiXCR, giving one entry per CDR3 protein. The table has about 150,000 distinct CDR3 sequences, approximately 96% seen once. The material sequenced was CD8+ T cells from PBMCs. The receptor's source is a human donor with multiple sclerosis. The rearrangement uses TRBV7-9 and TRBJ2-7, with TRBD1 matching over 8 bases. The CDR3 nucleotides are TGTGCCAGCAGCTTAGAGGACAGGGTGCACGAGCAGTACTTC. Protein product: CASSLEDRVHEQYF.